The 26 T cell receptor beta chains below were found in one sample sequenced in a study of beta chain features in type 1 diabetes. Study findings and constraints: People with Type 1 diabetes carried modestly yet significantly shorter TCRB CDR3s in all four CD4+ subsets.

The investigators reverse transcribed all of the isolated RNA, so they sequenced expressed TCRB transcripts. This table comes from immunoSEQ multiplex PCR, and its TCRdb copy is limited to in-frame clones, with some not included. Here the sample spans 400,000 or so clones, around 13% being singletons. These receptors have no identified antigens. Source material: naive CD4+ T cells from blood. Source of these receptors: a woman under 30 with type 1 diabetes.

The gene calls are TRBV9 and TRBJ2-3; 12 bases match TRBD2. The CDR3 contains 15 residues. V trimming: 3 bases; J trimming: 4 bases; junction bases outside the gene matches: 3. In germline, CDR1 is SGDLS, CDR2 YYNGEE. The CDR3 DNA reads as TGTGCCAGCAGCGAGCTAGCGGGAGGGCCAGATACGCAGTATTTT. As protein: CASSELAGGPDTQYF.

CDR3 DNA: TGTGCCAGCGGAGACAGACGGGCTTTGTACTTC. Its translation: CASGDRRALYF. The chain uses TRBV28 and TRBJ2-7, with D perhaps TRBD1 (5 bases). Germline lookup yields CDR1 MDHEN and CDR2 SYDVKM. V was cut by 8 bases and J by 12 bases, with 17 bases left in between. CDR3 length: 11 amino acids.

The chain is built from TRBV2 and TRBJ2-2; no definite D call. Trimming took 3 bases from V and 1 from J, leaving 6 bases between them. Germline V gene data show CDR1 as SNHLY and CDR2 as FYNNEI. CDR3 size: 14 residues. The chain's CDR3 is CASSDKRNTGELFF. DNA of the CDR3: TGTGCCAGCAGTGATAAGCGGAACACCGGGGAGCTGTTTTTT.

This clone was picked up a small number of times. The chain has TRBV5-1 and TRBJ2-7, with 10 nucleotides matching TRBD1. The junction had 4 bases not matched to a gene; V was cut back by 4 bases and J by 3 bases. CDR3 length: 14 amino acids. Germline CDR1 SGHRS, CDR2 YFSETQ. CDR3 sequence: CASSGWTGGYEQYF. In DNA form, the CDR3 reads TGCGCCAGCAGCGGATGGACAGGGGGCTACGAGCAGTACTTC.

The gene calls are TRBV19 and TRBJ2-7; D is perhaps TRBD1 (6 bases). This CDR3 region has 15 residues. Between the trimmed V and J ends, which lost 6 bases and 12 bases, there was a span of 27 bases. Germline assignment: CDR1 LNHDA and CDR2 SQIVND (reference sequence). CDR3 protein: CASSAATGFGARTYF. As DNA, the CDR3 is TGTGCCAGTAGCGCGGCAACAGGGTTCGGAGCCAGGACGTACTTC.

This clone appeared a few times. The genes are TRBV7-4 and TRBJ2-3, with a tentative D call TRBD1 (6 bases). Per the germline V gene, CDR1 is SGHVT and CDR2 is SQSDAQ. V lost 5 bases and J lost 13, with 10 bases in between. The CDR3 is 10 residues long. This CDR3 is CASSAKGEYF. The DNA of the CDR3 is TGTGCCAGCAGCGCAAAGGGGGAGTATTTT.

The rearrangement joins TRBV14 to TRBJ1-1; perhaps TRBD1 as D (5 bases). The CDR3 has 15 amino acids. The V gene lost 0 bases and the J gene lost 3 bases, with 11 bases spanning the gap. From germline, CDR1 is SGHDN and CDR2 FVKESK. CDR3 sequence: CASSQDLGRHTEAFF. The DNA of the CDR3 is TGTGCCAGCAGCCAAGATTTGGGGCGCCACACTGAAGCTTTCTTT.

The chain recombines TRBV4-2 with TRBJ2-2; 7 nucleotides align to TRBD2. This CDR3 has 17 residues. V dropped 1 base and J dropped 0; count of bases not matched to a gene: 5. Per germline, CDR1 LGHNA and CDR2 YNFKEQ. CDR3 sequence (DNA): TGTGCCAGCAGCCAAGCCCAGCGGGACTCGAACACCGGGGAGCTGTTTTTT. Translating gives CASSQAQRDSNTGELFF.

The V gene is TRBV29-1, the J gene TRBJ2-1; 8 nucleotides match TRBD2. The CDR3 is 15 residues long. CDR1 is SQVTM, CDR2 ANQGSEA, per germline. With V trimmed by 7 bases and J by 9 bases, 17 bases remained unmatched. The CDR3 nucleotides are TGCAGCGCTCTACCGGGACTAGTGATGTTGAGTGAGCAGTTCTTC. This gives the protein CSALPGLVMLSEQFF.

This clone was detected only a few times. The chain combines TRBV5-1 with TRBJ2-7; 10 nucleotides align to TRBD1. The V and J ends lost 0 bases and 3 bases, in that order; junction bases with no gene match: 3. CDR1 and CDR2 from the germline V gene are SGHRS and YFSETQ. The CDR3 runs 15 residues. The CDR3 bases are TGCGCCAGCAGCTTGGATGGGACAGGGGTCTACGAGCAGTACTTC. This translates into CASSLDGTGVYEQYF. Combining the CDR3 with reference TRBV5-1 and TRBJ2-7 gives the whole variable domain KAGVTQTPRYLIKTRGQQVTLSCSPISGHRSVSWYQQTPGQGLQFLFEYFSETQRNKGNFPGRFSGRQFSNSRSEMNVSTLELGDSALYLCASSLDGTGVYEQYFGPGTRLTVT.

This clone showed up just a few times. The genes are TRBV9 and TRBJ2-1; D might be TRBD1 (6 bases). Germline V gene lookup returns CDR1 SGDLS and CDR2 YYNGEE. The length of the CDR3 is 15 residues. Trimming shortened V by 0 bases and J by 4 bases, and 11 bases separated the two germline ends. Here the CDR3 DNA reads TGTGCCAGCAGCGTAGGGCAGGGGCTATACAATGAGCAGTTCTTC. It encodes CASSVGQGLYNEQFF.

Only a few counts were recorded for this clone. The chain is built from TRBV5-4 and TRBJ1-2; D remains unclear. Germline V gives CDR1 SGHNT, CDR2 YYREEE (reference sequence). Trimming cost V 4 bases and J 7 bases, with 23 bases left between them. The CDR3 has 16 amino acids. The chain's CDR3 is CASSRGGKGISGGYTF. In DNA, the CDR3 is TGTGCCAGCAGCCGAGGTGGAAAAGGCATCTCTGGTGGCTACACCTTC.

The V gene is TRBV4-3, the J gene TRBJ1-3; D remains ambiguous. Trimming shortened V by 3 bases and J by 0 bases, and 6 bases separated the two germline ends. Germline-derived CDR1 and CDR2 are LGHNA and YSLEER. The CDR3 has 14 residues. The CDR3 reads CASSHEGSGNTIYF. The CDR3 DNA reads as TGCGCCAGCAGCCACGAGGGCTCTGGAAACACCATATATTTT.

This clone showed up just a few times. The rearrangement joins TRBV5-4 to TRBJ2-1, with 10 positions matching TRBD2. CDR3 length equals 16 residues. The V gene's germline CDR1 is SGHNT and CDR2 YYREEE (reference sequence). V trimming: 4 bases; J trimming: 2 bases; junction bases outside the gene matches: 6. The CDR3 bases are TGTGCCAGCAGCCTTCATGGACTAGCGGCCTACAATGAGCAGTTCTTC. It yields the protein CASSLHGLAAYNEQFF.

The V gene is TRBV5-1, the J gene TRBJ2-7, with D perhaps matching TRBD1 (6 bases). The CDR3 loop spans 15 amino acids. The germline V and J ends were trimmed by 0 bases and 4 bases, with 14 bases remaining between them. Germline assignment: CDR1 SGHRS and CDR2 YFSETQ. The CDR3 sequence: CASSLDPGAQYEQYF. DNA of the CDR3: TGCGCCAGCAGCTTGGATCCAGGGGCCCAATACGAGCAGTACTTC.

This chain uses TRBV4-3 with TRBJ2-7, with 9 bases matching TRBD1. There are 14 residues in the CDR3. The V and J ends lost 4 bases and 6 bases, in that order; junction bases with no gene match: 7. The germline gives CDR1 LGHNA, CDR2 YSLEER. The DNA of the CDR3 is TGCGCCAGCAGCCTCGGGACAGGGAAAGGCGAGCAGTACTTC. Its translation is CASSLGTGKGEQYF.

In its sample, this clone was seen a few times. This chain connects TRBV18 to TRBJ1-2; D is unresolved. The germline V gene has CDR1 KGHSH and CDR2 LQKENI. Trimming shortened V by 0 bases and J by 3 bases, and 8 bases separated the two germline ends. The CDR3 totals 14 residues. CDR3 loop: CASSPPTDYYGYTF. DNA for the CDR3: TGTGCCAGCTCACCACCGACGGACTACTATGGCTACACCTTC.

The rearrangement joins TRBV10-3 to TRBJ2-7, with 7 nucleotides matching TRBD2. Germline loops: CDR1 ENHRY, CDR2 SYGVKD. V shed 2 bases, J shed 2 bases, and the junction held 3 bases outside the gene matches. This CDR3 is 14 amino acids long. The CDR3 coding sequence is TGTGCCATCAGTGAGGCAGGACTAGCCTACGAGCAGTACTTC. Translated: CAISEAGLAYEQYF.

This chain links TRBV29-1 with TRBJ2-5, with D perhaps TRBD1 (6 bases). Germline V CDR1 and CDR2: SQVTM, ANQGSEA. CDR3 length: 12 residues. V was shortened by 7 bases and J by 3 bases, with 12 bases between the two germline ends. The CDR3 DNA reads as TGCAGCGCCCACAGGGTGGAAGAGACCCAGTACTTC. It yields the protein CSAHRVEETQYF.

Of note for this clone: Other nucleotide sequences in the sample specify the same CDR3. The V and J genes are TRBV7-2 and TRBJ2-5, with TRBD1 matching 8 bases. Trimming cost V 3 bases and J 3 bases; bases outside gene matches: 0. Germline V gene lookup returns CDR1 SGHTA and CDR2 FQGNSA. The length of the CDR3 is 13 residues. CDR3 sequence: CASSLDREETQYF. DNA for the CDR3: TGTGCCAGCAGCTTGGACAGGGAAGAGACCCAGTACTTC. Based on the CDR3 plus reference TRBV7-2 and TRBJ2-5, the full variable domain is GAGVSQSPSNKVTEKGKDVELRCDPISGHTALYWYRQSLGQGLEFLIYFQGNSAPDKSGLPSDRFSAERTGGSVSTLTIQRTQQEDSAVYLCASSLDREETQYFGPGTRLLVL.

This clone has just a few counts. This chain uses TRBV5-1 with TRBJ2-7; D possibly corresponds to TRBD2 (5 bases). The CDR3 is 12 amino acids. Trimming removed 4 bases from V and 6 bases from J, with 11 bases in between. CDR1 SGHRS and CDR2 YFSETQ come from the germline V gene. CDR3 sequence reads: CASSPVGGEQYF. The CDR3 nucleotides are TGCGCCAGCAGCCCGGTTGGAGGCGAGCAGTACTTC.

This clone was recorded once. The chain uses TRBV11-2 and TRBJ2-7; 7 nucleotides line up with TRBD2. The CDR3 has 13 residues. Losses at the gene ends were 3 bases for V and 1 base for J; bases not matched to a gene: 0. The germline V gene encodes CDR1 SGHAT and CDR2 FQNNGV. CDR3 nucleotides: TGTGCCAGCAGCTTCGGGGGGTCCTACGAGCAGTACTTC. It yields the protein CASSFGGSYEQYF.

The V call is TRBV6-6, the J call TRBJ1-2; a possible D gene is TRBD1 (5 bases). Trimming removed 8 bases from V and 4 bases from J, with 14 bases in between. This CDR3 has 13 amino acids. Germline assignment: CDR1 MNHNY and CDR2 SVGAGI (reference sequence). The CDR3 protein is CASGPTEPYGYTF. In DNA, the CDR3 is TGTGCCAGCGGACCGACAGAGCCCTATGGCTACACCTTC.

This clone has only a few counts. V usage is TRBV19 and J usage is TRBJ2-1, with D perhaps matching TRBD2 (6 bases). The CDR3 is made up of 18 amino acids. The germline V gene encodes CDR1 LNHDA and CDR2 SQIVND (reference sequence). V was shortened by 1 base and J by 3 bases, with 19 bases between the two germline ends. The CDR3: CASSIGPGSGLNYNEQFF. CDR3 in DNA: TGTGCCAGTAGTATAGGTCCTGGTAGCGGCTTAAACTACAATGAGCAGTTCTTC.

This chain links TRBV9 with TRBJ2-3; 11 nucleotides match TRBD2. This CDR3 is built from 16 residues. Germline-derived CDR1 and CDR2 are SGDLS and YYNGEE. The V and J ends lost 3 bases and 1 base, in that order; junction bases with no gene match: 4. Here the CDR3 DNA reads TGTGCCAGCAGCGGGATACTAGCGGGAGGCACAGATACGCAGTATTTT. Protein: CASSGILAGGTDTQYF. Full variable domain (remainder filled in from reference TRBV9 and TRBJ2-3): DSGVTQTPKHLITATGQRVTLRCSPRSGDLSVYWYQQSLDQGLQFLIQYYNGEERAKGNILERFSAQQFPDLHSELNLSSLELGDSALYFCASSGILAGGTDTQYFGPGTRLTVL.

This clone was detected only a few times. CDR3 amino acids: CASSFPGTGTYEQYF. The CDR3, as DNA: TGTGCCAGCAGCTTTCCAGGGACAGGGACGTACGAGCAGTACTTC. The chain uses TRBV11-2 and TRBJ2-7; 9 nucleotides align to TRBD1. Germline assignment: CDR1 SGHAT and CDR2 FQNNGV. Trimming took 3 bases from V and 4 from J; bases not matched to a gene: 7. This CDR3 has 15 residues. The full variable domain, its missing parts supplied by reference TRBV11-2 and TRBJ2-7, is EAGVAQSPRYKIIEKRQSVAFWCNPISGHATLYWYQQILGQGPKLLIQFQNNGVVDDSQLPKDRFSAERLKGVDSTLKIQPAKLEDSAVYLCASSFPGTGTYEQYFGPGTRLTVT.